This T cell receptor beta chain stems from a study of tumor and adjacent non-tumor tissue in lung cancer. Study-wide background: Histology: under 15 adenocarcinoma, a couple of squamous cell carcinoma, 1 small cell lung cancer.

This clonotype was recorded once. Its antigen is undetermined. A read error may produce the germline difference seen at one junction end. Study outcomes and limitations: Significantly higher TCR diversity was found in tumor than normal lung. Shorter survival was associated with higher TCR diversity in tumors. Tumor repertoires had a smaller top 100 clone share than normal lung.

No cell sorting was done before RNA was extracted from the tissue. The germline V gene encodes CDR1 MGHRA and CDR2 YSYEKL. The length of the CDR3 is 15 residues. The library came from three nested PCR rounds adapted from ARM-PCR protocols. TCRdb ran MiXCR on the multiplex PCR reads and lists one entry per CDR3 protein. Here the sample spans approximately 120,000 distinct CDR3 sequences, roughly 80% being singletons. V usage is TRBV4-1 and J usage is TRBJ1-2; TRBD1 aligns across 8 bases. Sequenced sample: lung tumor tissue. This TCR was sampled from a woman aged 55-70 years with non-small cell lung cancer. The CDR3 sequence: CGSSQDSETGAGYTF. The CDR3 nucleotides are TGCGGCAGCAGCCAAGATTCGGAGACAGGGGCTGGCTACACTTTC.